This TCR beta chain was sequenced during a study of memory CD4+ T cells and cytomegalovirus serostatus. TCRdb's table, derived via immunoSEQ multiplex PCR, lists solely in-frame clones and lacks some. The repertoire holds about 52,000 clones, with around 80% as singletons. This CDR3 is built from 15 residues. Germline-derived CDR1 and CDR2 are SGHRS and YFSETQ. The trim removed 0 bases at V and 6 bases at J, leaving 6 bases unmatched. The sort gate was single viable CD3+CD4+CD8-CD45RO+ cells for memory CD4+ T cells. The chain couples TRBV5-1 to TRBJ2-3, with 8 bases aligning to TRBD1. Material for sequencing was memory CD4+ T cells from blood. The source of this sequence is an adult in good health and CMV-seropositive. The CDR3, as DNA: TGCGCCAGCAGCTTGGCCAGGGGGCGAGGGGATACGCAGTATTTT. The encoded protein is CASSLARGRGDTQYF.